This T cell receptor beta chain was captured in a study of blood T cells in healthy people across ages (dated by TCRdb to 2013 to 2016). Study-level background: In model experiments, roughly one uniquely barcoded TCR beta cDNA molecule per two T cells was captured by template switching. Donors were grouped into four age groups: young (average approximately 15 years), middle-aged (under 40), aged (approximately 58) and long-lived (about 89). To avoid experimental bias, donors of different ages were distributed randomly across sequencing lanes. Using deep sequencing normalized with unique cDNA molecular identifiers, the study measured how TCR beta repertoire diversity changes with age. The study analyzed two additional independent replicas of 1 million unique cDNA reads from the same blood draw for two donors, one aged 18 to 30 and one aged 80 or older. Results and caveats for the whole study, not just this receptor: Conclusive comparison of naive and antigen-experienced compartments was prevented by the profiling of bulk unsorted PBMCs. Observed TCR beta diversity per million T cells fell roughly linearly with age, and a significant reduction was already apparent by age roughly 40. The CMV infection status of donors was not known, potentially confounding age-related changes in expanded clonotypes. Compared with the aged group, more naive CD4+ T cells, fewer expanded clones and increased TCR diversity were shown by the long-lived group, suggesting age selection. The percentage of naive T cells measured by flow cytometry correlated strongly with observed TCR beta diversity. Estimates of total diversity based on one million sequenced T cells were considered lower bounds and underestimates.

The receptor library was made with 5' RACE. Sequencing was performed on an Illumina HiSeq 2500. The second PCR ran for roughly 7 to 11 cycles and used a J-beta primer mix along with a sample-barcoded 5' primer. A unique molecular identifier was introduced onto each TCR beta cDNA molecule by a template-switch 5' adaptor carrying 12 random nucleotides. Each sample yielded at least 2.5 million CDR3-containing paired-end reads. First-strand cDNA synthesis was performed from all RNA using the Mint cDNA synthesis kit, with priming by a TRBC-specific oligonucleotide. Following uracil-DNA glycosylase treatment, all cDNA underwent a first 18-cycle PCR with the universal primers M1SS and BC2_uni_R. Regarding the original processing steps: Normalization of each sample was performed by random selection of 1 million high-quality reads, each carrying a distinct molecular identifier. Reads with shared molecular identifiers were discarded instead of being binned into consensus sequences. CDR3 identification, clonotype clustering and error correction used MiTCR with a Q25 quality threshold and the strictest error-elimination algorithm. A nonparametric unseen species model using Euler transformation provided a lower-bound estimate of total TCR beta diversity. The raw public data were reprocessed by TCRdb itself: fastp quality trimming at Q25, MiXCR clonotype calling, in-frame beta chains only. Each entry merges the rows of one CDR3 protein and shows their most common DNA and genes. These V and J calls derive from TCRdb rather than the authors' analysis. The sample contains more than 550,000 distinct CDR3 sequences, 22% of them found a single time. Of the sample, about 22% is held by the ten largest clones.

Systemically healthy Caucasian individuals from Russia, some 40 in total and aged about 6 to 95 years, were included as donors. Ten milliliters of peripheral blood were drawn from each donor into EDTA-treated Vacutainer tubes. PBMCs were isolated by Ficoll-Paque density-gradient centrifugation, with at least 6 million obtained per sample. Trizol reagent was used to extract total RNA from the PBMCs, yielding at least 5 micrograms per sample. The percentages of naive CD45RAhigh/CD27high T cells were determined by flow cytometry on a PBMC aliquot from every donor. Worth noting for this clonotype: Its antigen is still unknown. No much larger clone is present one base from it, and per-base qualities are unavailable.

The germline V gene encodes CDR1 SQVTM and CDR2 ANQGSEA. Including cysteine and phenylalanine, the CDR3 has 13 amino acids. Only the CDR3 part of the read is kept: 39 bases, read in frame from the first base. V is shortened by 3 bases, J by 1 base, and the region joining them spans 9 bases. The rearranged chain carries TRBV29-1 and TRBJ1-1, and possibly TRBD1, on 5 matching bases. The specimen was blood. The source is a man between 70 and 80 years old in good health. The CDR3 protein sequence reads: CSVEVGQNTEAFF. The sequenced DNA is TGCAGCGTTGAGGTGGGGCAGAACACTGAAGCTTTCTTT.